The 28 T cell receptor beta chains presented below share a single source sample, sequenced in a study of shared clonotypes between healthy human individuals. Profiling relied on immunoSEQ multiplex PCR, and the TCRdb table lists in-frame clones only, not all of them. The sample contains 550,000 to 600,000 clones, 95% to 98% of which appear only once. CD45RO-negative CD8 cells positively selected for CCR7 made up the naive population, which excluded terminally differentiated effector memory CD45RA+ cells. Sequencing was performed on naive CD8+ T cells sorted from blood. These receptor sequences come from a man aged 30 to 45 in good health.

The chain employs TRBV29-1 and TRBJ2-2, with 8 positions matching TRBD2. This CDR3 contains 17 residues. V lost 0 bases and J lost 6; bases outside the gene matches: 12. Per the germline V gene, CDR1 is SQVTM and CDR2 is ANQGSEA. The CDR3 here is CSVEDRRSGRVSGELFF. The CDR3 DNA is TGCAGCGTTGAAGATCGCCGGAGCGGGAGAGTGTCCGGGGAGCTGTTTTTT.

J is TRBJ2-2 and V is TRBV9, with TRBD2 matching 8 bases. The CDR3 covers 19 residues. V trimming: 0 bases; J trimming: 2 bases; junction bases outside the gene matches: 12. CDR1 and CDR2 (germline): SGDLS, YYNGEE. CDR3 sequence reads: CASSVEGTSAGDNTGELFF. In DNA, the CDR3 is TGTGCCAGCAGCGTAGAAGGGACCTCAGCGGGGGATAACACCGGGGAGCTGTTTTTT.

The chain uses TRBV27 and TRBJ2-1; D may be TRBD2 (7 bases). Germline V gene lookup returns CDR1 MNHEY and CDR2 SMNVEV (reference sequence). Trimming cost V 6 bases and J 2 bases, with 14 bases left between them. The CDR3 length is 15 residues. Written as DNA, the CDR3 is TGTGCCAGCAGATCCCAGGGGAGGGCCTACAATGAGCAGTTCTTC. It specifies CASRSQGRAYNEQFF.

The rearrangement uses TRBV5-4 and TRBJ2-2, with 8 bases fitting TRBD1. The CDR3 runs to 18 residues. V lost 4 bases, J lost 1 base, and 12 bases stayed unmatched. Germline V gene data show CDR1 as SGHNT and CDR2 as YYREEE (reference sequence). CDR3 coding DNA: TGTGCCAGCAGCCCCCAAACGGGACAGGAAGGGAACACCGGGGAGCTGTTTTTT. The encoded protein is CASSPQTGQEGNTGELFF. Full variable domain (missing parts from reference TRBV5-4 and TRBJ2-2): ETGVTQSPTHLIKTRGQQVTLRCSSQSGHNTVSWYQQALGQGPQFIFQYYREEENGRGNFPPRFSGLQFPNYSSELNVNALELDDSALYLCASSPQTGQEGNTGELFFGEGSRLTVL.

The CDR3 coding sequence is TGTGCCAGCAGCTTAGCGGGGGAGACAGATACGCAGTATTTT. It is translated as CASSLAGETDTQYF. The rearrangement links TRBV7-8 to TRBJ2-3; either TRBD1 or TRBD2 may supply D (5 bases each). V was shortened by 0 bases and J by 3 bases, with 7 bases between the two germline ends. The CDR3 totals 14 residues. CDR1 SGHVS and CDR2 FQNEAQ come from the germline V gene. Using reference TRBV7-8 and TRBJ2-3 for the parts outside the CDR3, the full variable domain is GAGVSQSPRYKVAKRGQDVALRCDPISGHVSLFWYQQALGQGPEFLTYFQNEAQLDKSGLPSDRFFAERPEGSVSTLKIQRTQQEDSAVYLCASSLAGETDTQYFGPGTRLTVL.

The J gene is TRBJ2-1, the V gene TRBV11-3; no definite D call. CDR3 length: 15 amino acids. V lost 5 bases to trimming and J lost 2 bases, with 13 bases between them. Germline V CDR1 and CDR2: SGHNT, YENEEA. The CDR3 region is CASSPPGVTYNEQFF. CDR3 bases: TGTGCCAGCAGCCCTCCGGGTGTAACCTACAATGAGCAGTTCTTC. Using reference TRBV11-3 and TRBJ2-1 for the parts outside the CDR3, the full variable domain is EAGVVQSPRYKIIEKKQPVAFWCNPISGHNTLYWYLQNLGQGPELLIRYENEEAVDDSQLPKDRFSAERLKGVDSTLKIQPAELGDSAVYLCASSPPGVTYNEQFFGPGTRLTVL.

This clone showed up just once. This chain connects TRBV27 to TRBJ2-1; 9 nucleotides agree with TRBD2. Trimming removed 4 bases from V and 13 bases from J; junction bases left unmatched: 20. This CDR3 has 17 residues. CDR1 and CDR2 (germline): MNHEY, SMNVEV (reference sequence). The CDR3 DNA is TGTGCCAGCAGTTCGACCCCTAGCGGGATCAAATCCCCTGGACAGTTCTTC. Its translation is CASSSTPSGIKSPGQFF.

V usage is TRBV11-2 and J usage is TRBJ2-3; D possibly corresponds to TRBD2 (5 bases). Germline CDR1 is SGHAT and CDR2 is FQNNGV. There are 15 residues in the CDR3. V was cut by 5 bases and J by 9 bases, with 21 bases left in between. The CDR3 nucleotides are TGTGCCAGCAGCCCCCCCCTTCTGAGGGAGAAGACGCAGTATTTT. Protein product: CASSPPLLREKTQYF.

The genes are TRBV11-2 and TRBJ2-5; D unclear. This CDR3 comprises 14 residues. Trimming stripped 6 bases from V and 3 bases from J, with 14 bases between. CDR1 is SGHAT, CDR2 FQNNGV, per germline. In DNA, the CDR3 is TGTGCCAGCAGGGCAAGATACTCGGAAGAGACCCAGTACTTC. Protein: CASRARYSEETQYF.

The rearrangement links TRBV19 to TRBJ2-7, with D perhaps TRBD2 (5 bases). CDR1 is LNHDA, CDR2 SQIVND, per germline (reference sequence). Trimming left V 8 bases short and J 1 base short, with 12 bases between. The CDR3 covers 13 residues. The CDR3 sequence: CASAGLLSYEQYF. CDR3 DNA sequence: TGTGCCAGTGCCGGACTCTTATCCTACGAGCAGTACTTC.

In this sample, this clone turned up once. The V call is TRBV5-1, the J call TRBJ2-1; D tentatively reads TRBD1 or TRBD2 (6 bases each). Trimming removed 1 base at V and 7 bases at J, with 18 bases between. Germline V gene data show CDR1 as SGHRS and CDR2 as YFSETQ. There are 16 residues in the CDR3. The CDR3 region has the DNA TGCGCCAGCAGCTTGATCCTAGTGGAGGGGGATAATGAGCAGTTCTTC. Protein sequence: CASSLILVEGDNEQFF.

V usage is TRBV11-2 and J usage is TRBJ2-1; D is unclear. This CDR3 is 11 amino acids long. V lost 4 bases to trimming and J lost 8 bases, with 6 bases between them. Germline values: CDR1 SGHAT, CDR2 FQNNGV. For the CDR3, the DNA is TGTGCCAGCAGCTCAGGACATGAGCAGTTCTTC. Encoded protein: CASSSGHEQFF.

The J gene is TRBJ2-7, the V gene TRBV25-1; weak D call: TRBD1 (6 bases). The V end was cut by 3 bases, the J end by 0 bases, with 21 bases between. Germline assignment: CDR1 MGHDK and CDR2 SYGVNS. CDR3 length: 18 amino acids. CDR3 coding DNA: TGTGCCAGCAGTGATCAAGCCTCCACAGGGACCTCCTCCTACGAGCAGTACTTC. This encodes CASSDQASTGTSSYEQYF.

The V and J genes are TRBV28 and TRBJ2-7, with D possibly being TRBD1 or TRBD2 (6 bases each). The germline V gene encodes CDR1 MDHEN and CDR2 SYDVKM. V was trimmed by 3 bases and J by 1 base, leaving 16 bases between them. There are 16 residues in the CDR3. For the CDR3, the DNA is TGTGCCAGCAGTTTGACCGGGGGCGCCGAGTCCTACGAGCAGTACTTC. It is translated as CASSLTGGAESYEQYF.

This rearrangement joins TRBV7-8 to TRBJ1-4; no clear D gene. Deletions cut 4 bases from V and 4 bases from J, with 19 bases between. This CDR3 contains 17 residues. CDR1 is SGHVS, CDR2 FQNEAQ, per germline. The CDR3 here is CASSSLLDGVYNEKLFF. In DNA, the CDR3 is TGTGCCAGCAGCTCCCTCTTGGACGGGGTGTATAATGAAAAACTGTTTTTT.

V usage is TRBV7-9 and J usage is TRBJ1-5; tentative D call: TRBD1 (6 bases). The CDR3 is 15 amino acids. CDR1 SEHNR and CDR2 FQNEAQ come from the germline V gene (reference sequence). Trimming removed 1 base at V and 8 bases at J, with 15 bases between. CDR3 sequence: CASSLVVQGDEPQHF. CDR3 DNA: TGTGCCAGCAGCTTAGTTGTACAGGGCGATGAGCCCCAGCATTTT.

V usage is TRBV11-2 and J usage is TRBJ2-5; D is possibly TRBD2 (6 bases). The CDR3 consists of 13 residues. V shed 6 bases and J shed 4 bases, with 12 bases lying between them. Per the germline V gene, CDR1 is SGHAT and CDR2 is FQNNGV. The CDR3: CASRTGGPETQYF. The CDR3 nucleotides read TGTGCCAGCAGGACCGGGGGTCCAGAGACCCAGTACTTC.

The chain uses TRBV28 and TRBJ2-7; the D is unclear. Trimming removed 4 bases from V and 3 bases from J, with 7 bases in between. Germline V gene lookup returns CDR1 MDHEN and CDR2 SYDVKM. The CDR3 covers 12 residues. The CDR3 DNA follows: TGTGCCAGCAGTTCCCCCAACTACGAGCAGTACTTC. It specifies CASSSPNYEQYF.

This chain links TRBV4-2 with TRBJ2-3; D is tentatively TRBD1 or TRBD2 (5 bases each). Germline CDR1 reads LGHNA; CDR2 reads YNFKEQ. The V end was cut by 0 bases, the J end by 5 bases, with 12 bases between. The CDR3 is 15 amino acids. The CDR3 DNA follows: TGTGCCAGCAGCCAAGAGGACCCTGGGGGAGATACGCAGTATTTT. Translation: CASSQEDPGGDTQYF.

The chain uses TRBV5-1 and TRBJ2-3; TRBD2 aligns across 7 bases. V shed 0 bases, J shed 8 bases, and the junction held 12 bases outside the gene matches. Germline CDR1 and CDR2: SGHRS and YFSETQ. CDR3 size: 16 residues. This chain's CDR3 is CASSLVSTSSGGTQYF. CDR3 nucleotides: TGCGCCAGCAGCTTGGTATCAACTAGTTCGGGAGGTACGCAGTATTTT.

This chain uses TRBV27 with TRBJ2-6, with 7 bases that match TRBD2. J lost 0 bases, V lost 5 bases, and 13 bases had no gene match. The CDR3 extends over 19 amino acids. CDR1 and CDR2 (germline): MNHEY, SMNVEV (reference sequence). In DNA form, the CDR3 reads TGTGCCAGCAGTCGAGAAACACCCGGGACTATCTCTGGGGCCAACGTCCTGACTTTC. Protein sequence: CASSRETPGTISGANVLTF.

V usage is TRBV7-2 and J usage is TRBJ2-1, with 7 bases lining up with TRBD1. Germline V lookup: CDR1 SGHTA, CDR2 FQGNSA. This CDR3 has 17 residues. J was trimmed by 8 bases and V by 3 bases; bases with no gene match: 16. The CDR3 protein is CASSFRQGRRTTHEQFF. In nucleotides, the CDR3 is TGTGCCAGCAGCTTCAGACAGGGCCGCAGGACGACCCATGAGCAGTTCTTC.

The V gene is TRBV5-4, the J gene TRBJ2-7; 10 bases match TRBD1. This CDR3 has 14 amino acids. The V gene end was trimmed by 4 bases and the J gene end by 2 bases; junction bases not matched to a gene: 3. CDR1 SGHNT and CDR2 YYREEE come from the germline V gene (reference sequence). The CDR3 is CASSRDRGAYEQYF. The CDR3, as DNA: TGTGCCAGCAGCCGGGACAGGGGCGCCTACGAGCAGTACTTC.

The J gene is TRBJ1-2, the V gene TRBV27, with 8 bases aligning to TRBD1. V gave up 1 base and J gave up 7 bases; unmatched junction bases: 17. From germline, CDR1 is MNHEY and CDR2 SMNVEV (reference sequence). The CDR3 is made up of 18 amino acids. In DNA form, the CDR3 reads TGTGCCAGCAGTTTATTCCAGGTGACAGGGGAAGGTTCCTCTGGCTACACCTTC. Translating it yields CASSLFQVTGEGSSGYTF.

V usage is TRBV9 and J usage is TRBJ2-1, with D tentatively TRBD2 (5 bases). The V gene's germline CDR1 is SGDLS and CDR2 YYNGEE. CDR3 size: 15 residues. Deletions cut 2 bases from V and 6 bases from J, with 15 bases between. This CDR3 is CASSVNPSGVNEQFF. The CDR3 nucleotides read TGTGCCAGCAGCGTGAACCCCTCCGGGGTCAATGAGCAGTTCTTC.

The rearrangement links TRBV27 to TRBJ2-6; D uncertain. The V gene lost 6 bases and the J gene lost 2 bases, with 5 bases spanning the gap. The CDR3 contains 13 residues. Germline CDR1 reads MNHEY; CDR2 reads SMNVEV (reference sequence). CDR3 sequence: CASSPAGANVLTF. The CDR3 coding sequence is TGTGCCAGCAGCCCAGCTGGGGCCAACGTCCTGACTTTC.

The chain couples TRBV6-5 to TRBJ2-1; the D gene could be TRBD1 or TRBD2 (5 bases each). The germline gives CDR1 MNHEY, CDR2 SVGAGI. V was shortened by 6 bases and J by 9 bases, with 18 bases between the two germline ends. The CDR3 runs 14 residues. The CDR3 bases are TGTGCCAGCAGCCCGGGACCCGCTTCTGGTGAGCAGTTCTTC. Its translation: CASSPGPASGEQFF.

This chain joins TRBV6-1 and TRBJ2-3; TRBD1 is a possible D gene (7 bases). Germline CDR1 MNHNS, CDR2 SASEGT. This CDR3 spans 16 amino acids. Between the trimmed V and J ends, which lost 4 bases and 4 bases, there was a span of 18 bases. The CDR3 nucleotides are TGTGCCAGCAGTGGGGCGGGGTTTACAGGGGCAGATACGCAGTATTTT. Its protein is CASSGAGFTGADTQYF.